This is a list of T cell receptor beta chains from one sample in a study of shared clonotypes between healthy human individuals. Repertoires were generated with immunoSEQ multiplex PCR, while TCRdb's copy carries only in-frame clones and drops some. The sample has around 2.3 million clones; approximately 94% are singletons. Sample: naive CD4+ T cells sorted from blood. Every receptor here comes from a man younger than 30 in good health. Both conserved end residues are part of each CDR3. A D gene is named only where the DNA matches it firmly. Clone size is shown for a subset of rows, as once, few, many or a class of expanded clone.

TRBD2,TRBJ2-1,TRBV28,NA,CASSFGTSSYNEQFF,TGTGCCAGCAGTTTCGGGACTAGCTCCTACAATGAGCAGTTCTTC
TRBD1,TRBJ1-2,TRBV5-1,NA,CASSLAQGADGYTF,TGCGCCAGCAGCTTGGCGCAGGGGGCGGATGGCTACACCTTC
NA,TRBJ1-4,TRBV7-6,NA,CASSLGRGAEDYEKLFF,TGTGCCAGCAGCTTAGGACGGGGGGCGGAGGATTATGAAAAACTGTTTTTT
NA,TRBJ1-5,TRBV6-5,NA,CASSTTGFDQPQHF,TGTGCCAGCAGCACAACAGGGTTTGATCAGCCCCAGCATTTT
TRBD2,TRBJ2-5,TRBV10-3,NA,CASKMTSGGQETQYF,TGTGCCTCCAAGATGACTAGCGGGGGACAAGAGACCCAGTACTTC
NA,TRBJ2-6,TRBV5-1,NA,CASSFYKGSNSGANVLTF,TGCGCCAGCAGCTTTTACAAGGGTTCGAACTCTGGGGCCAACGTCCTGACTTTC
TRBD2,TRBJ2-7,TRBV12-5,NA,CARWGLAGSYEQYF,TGTGCTAGATGGGGACTAGCGGGATCCTACGAGCAGTACTTC
NA,TRBJ2-7,TRBV19,NA,CASSGFQGPPQLSEQYF,TGTGCCAGTAGCGGGTTCCAGGGACCACCACAACTGAGCGAGCAGTACTTC
TRBD1,TRBJ1-1,TRBV18,NA,CASSPKTGANTEAFF,TGTGCCAGCTCACCCAAGACAGGGGCGAACACTGAAGCTTTCTTT
NA,TRBJ2-3,TRBV5-1,NA,CASSWGRSPTDTQYF,TGCGCCAGCAGCTGGGGTCGATCCCCGACGGATACGCAGTATTTT
NA,TRBJ2-2,TRBV2,NA,CASSDWASTGELFF,TGTGCCAGCAGTGATTGGGCGAGCACCGGGGAGCTGTTTTTT
TRBD2,TRBJ2-1,TRBV27,NA,CASSLFRLAVNEQFF,TGTGCCAGCAGTTTATTTCGGCTAGCGGTCAATGAGCAGTTCTTC
TRBD2,TRBJ2-3,TRBV7-2,NA,CASSLVALAGADTQYF,TGTGCCAGCAGCTTAGTTGCCCTAGCGGGGGCAGATACGCAGTATTTT
TRBD1,TRBJ2-7,TRBV6-5,few,CASSYSGQGTYEQYF,TGTGCCAGCAGTTACTCGGGACAGGGGACCTACGAGCAGTACTTC